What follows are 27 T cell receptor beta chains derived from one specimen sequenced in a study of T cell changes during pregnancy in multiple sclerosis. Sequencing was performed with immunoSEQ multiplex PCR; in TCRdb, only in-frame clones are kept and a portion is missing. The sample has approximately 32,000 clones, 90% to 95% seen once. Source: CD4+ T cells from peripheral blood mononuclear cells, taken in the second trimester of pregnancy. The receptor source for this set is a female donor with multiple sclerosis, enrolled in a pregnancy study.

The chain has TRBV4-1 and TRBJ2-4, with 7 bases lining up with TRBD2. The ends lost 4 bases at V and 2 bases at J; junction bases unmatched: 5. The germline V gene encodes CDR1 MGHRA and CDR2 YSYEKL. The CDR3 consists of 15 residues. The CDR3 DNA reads TGCGCCAGCAGCCCATTGACTAGCACCAAAAACATTCAGTACTTC. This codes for CASSPLTSTKNIQYF.

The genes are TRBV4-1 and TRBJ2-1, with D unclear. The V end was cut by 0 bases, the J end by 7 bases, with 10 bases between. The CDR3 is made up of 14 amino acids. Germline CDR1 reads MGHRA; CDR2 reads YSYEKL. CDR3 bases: TGCGCCAGCAGCCAAGAGGGCAGCCTTAATGAGCAGTTCTTC. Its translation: CASSQEGSLNEQFF.

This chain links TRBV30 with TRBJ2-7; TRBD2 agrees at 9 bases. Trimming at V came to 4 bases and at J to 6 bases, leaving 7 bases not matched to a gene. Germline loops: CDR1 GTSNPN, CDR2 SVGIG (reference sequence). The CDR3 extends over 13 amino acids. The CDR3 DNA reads TGTGCCTGGACGCCTAGCGGGATGAGCGAGCAGTACTTC. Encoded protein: CAWTPSGMSEQYF.

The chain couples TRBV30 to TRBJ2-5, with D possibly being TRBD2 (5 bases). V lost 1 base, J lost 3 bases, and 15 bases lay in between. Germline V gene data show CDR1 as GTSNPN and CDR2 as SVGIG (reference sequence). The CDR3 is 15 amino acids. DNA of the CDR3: TGTGCCTGGAGTGGCACTAGTTTGGGGAAAGAGACCCAGTACTTC. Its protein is CAWSGTSLGKETQYF.

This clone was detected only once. In DNA, the CDR3 is TGTGCCATCAGTGACTTGTCTAGCGGGACCTACGAGCAGTACTTC. Residues: CAISDLSSGTYEQYF. The chain uses TRBV10-3 and TRBJ2-7; 9 positions match TRBD2. Per the germline V gene, CDR1 is ENHRY and CDR2 is SYGVKD. J gave up 2 bases and V 3 bases, and 5 bases lay outside the gene matches. The CDR3 spans 15 residues.

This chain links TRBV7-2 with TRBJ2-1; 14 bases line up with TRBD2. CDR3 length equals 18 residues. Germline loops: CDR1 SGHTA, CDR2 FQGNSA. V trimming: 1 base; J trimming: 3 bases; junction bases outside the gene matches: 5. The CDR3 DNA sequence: TGTGCCAGCAGCTTAGAAGGGACTAGCGGGAGATTCTACAATGAGCAGTTCTTC. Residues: CASSLEGTSGRFYNEQFF.

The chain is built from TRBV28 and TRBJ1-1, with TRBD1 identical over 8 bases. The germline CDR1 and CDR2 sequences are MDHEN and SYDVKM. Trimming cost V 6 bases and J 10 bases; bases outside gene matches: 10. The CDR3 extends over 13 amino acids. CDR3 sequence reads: CASSLGQGFSAFF. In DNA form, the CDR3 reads TGTGCCAGCAGCCTAGGACAGGGCTTTTCAGCTTTCTTT.

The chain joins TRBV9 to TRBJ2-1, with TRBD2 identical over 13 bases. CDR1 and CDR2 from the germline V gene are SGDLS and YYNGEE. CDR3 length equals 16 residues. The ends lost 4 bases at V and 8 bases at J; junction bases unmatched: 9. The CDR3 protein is CASSSETSGRNDEQFF. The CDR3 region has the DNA TGTGCCAGCAGCTCAGAGACTAGCGGGAGGAATGATGAGCAGTTCTTC.

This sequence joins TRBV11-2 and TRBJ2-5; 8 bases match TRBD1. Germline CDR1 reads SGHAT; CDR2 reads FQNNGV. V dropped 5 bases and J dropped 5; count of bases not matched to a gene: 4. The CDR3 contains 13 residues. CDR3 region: CASSRDRRETQYF. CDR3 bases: TGTGCCAGCAGCCGGGACAGGCGGGAGACCCAGTACTTC.

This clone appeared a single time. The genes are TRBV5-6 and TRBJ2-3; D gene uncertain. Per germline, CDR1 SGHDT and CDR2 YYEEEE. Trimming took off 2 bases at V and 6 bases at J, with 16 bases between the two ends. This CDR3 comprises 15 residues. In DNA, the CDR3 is TGTGCCAGCAGCTTTTTCCGCGGAGCTCTTGATACGCAGTATTTT. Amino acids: CASSFFRGALDTQYF.

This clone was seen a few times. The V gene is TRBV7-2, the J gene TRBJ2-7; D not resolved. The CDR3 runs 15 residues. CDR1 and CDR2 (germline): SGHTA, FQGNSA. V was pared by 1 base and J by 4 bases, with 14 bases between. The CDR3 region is CASSLGQTAGYEQYF. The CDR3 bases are TGTGCCAGCAGCTTAGGGCAGACTGCCGGGTACGAGCAGTACTTC.

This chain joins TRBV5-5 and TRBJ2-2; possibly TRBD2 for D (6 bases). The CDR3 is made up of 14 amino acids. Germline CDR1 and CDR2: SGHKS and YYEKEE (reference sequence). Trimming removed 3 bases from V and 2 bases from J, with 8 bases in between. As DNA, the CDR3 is TGTGCCAGCAGCTGGCGGGGCAACACCGGGGAGCTGTTTTTT. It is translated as CASSWRGNTGELFF.

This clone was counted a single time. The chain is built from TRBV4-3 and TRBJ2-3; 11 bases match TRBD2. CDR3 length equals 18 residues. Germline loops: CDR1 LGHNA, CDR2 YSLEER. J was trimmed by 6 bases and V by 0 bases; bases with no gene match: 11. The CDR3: CASSQDRTLAGVWDTQYF. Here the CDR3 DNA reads TGCGCCAGCAGCCAAGATCGTACACTAGCGGGAGTTTGGGATACGCAGTATTTT.

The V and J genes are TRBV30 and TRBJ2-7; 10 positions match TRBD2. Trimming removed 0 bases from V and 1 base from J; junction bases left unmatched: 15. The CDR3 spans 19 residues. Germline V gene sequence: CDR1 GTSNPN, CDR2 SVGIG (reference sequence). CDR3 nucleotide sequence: TGTGCCTGGAGTGTAAGAAGGCTAGCGGGAGTCACTCTTTCCTACGAGCAGTACTTC. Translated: CAWSVRRLAGVTLSYEQYF. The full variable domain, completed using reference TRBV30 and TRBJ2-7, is SQTIHQWPATLVQPVGSPLSLECTVEGTSNPNLYWYRQAAGRGLQLLFYSVGIGQISSEVPQNLSASRPQDRQFILSSKKLLLSDSGFYLCAWSVRRLAGVTLSYEQYFGPGTRLTVT.

The CDR3 DNA reads TGTGCCAGTAGTACGCAGGGGGGACGTAAAGAGACCCAGTACTTC. Residues: CASSTQGGRKETQYF. The chain is built from TRBV19 and TRBJ2-5; D perhaps matches TRBD1 (7 bases). V shed 4 bases and J shed 3 bases, with 15 bases lying between them. CDR1 LNHDA and CDR2 SQIVND come from the germline V gene (reference sequence). This CDR3 has 15 residues.

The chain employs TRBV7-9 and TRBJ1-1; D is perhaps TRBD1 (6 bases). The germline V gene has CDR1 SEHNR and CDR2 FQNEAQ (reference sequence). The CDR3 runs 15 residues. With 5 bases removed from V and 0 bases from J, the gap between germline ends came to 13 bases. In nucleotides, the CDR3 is TGTGCCAGCAGCCCCCGACAGGCTTTGAACACTGAAGCTTTCTTT. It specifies CASSPRQALNTEAFF.

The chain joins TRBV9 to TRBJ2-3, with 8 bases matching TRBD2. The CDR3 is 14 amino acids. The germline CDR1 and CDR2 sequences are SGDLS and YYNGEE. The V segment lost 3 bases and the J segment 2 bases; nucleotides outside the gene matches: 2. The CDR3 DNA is TGTGCCAGCAGCGACGGGAGGGCCACAGATACGCAGTATTTT. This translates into CASSDGRATDTQYF.

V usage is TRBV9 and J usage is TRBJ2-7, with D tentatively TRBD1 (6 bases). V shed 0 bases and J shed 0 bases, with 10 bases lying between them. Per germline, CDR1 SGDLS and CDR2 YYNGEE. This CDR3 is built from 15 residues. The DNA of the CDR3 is TGTGCCAGCAGCGTAGGTATGGACAGCTCCTACGAGCAGTACTTC. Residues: CASSVGMDSSYEQYF. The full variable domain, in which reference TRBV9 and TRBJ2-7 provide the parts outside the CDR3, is DSGVTQTPKHLITATGQRVTLRCSPRSGDLSVYWYQQSLDQGLQFLIQYYNGEERAKGNILERFSAQQFPDLHSELNLSSLELGDSALYFCASSVGMDSSYEQYFGPGTRLTVT.

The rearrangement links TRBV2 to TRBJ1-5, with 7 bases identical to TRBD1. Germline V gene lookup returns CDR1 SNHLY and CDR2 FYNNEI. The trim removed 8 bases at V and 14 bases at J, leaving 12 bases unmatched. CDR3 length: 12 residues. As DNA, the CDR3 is TGTGCCAGCTCCCGGGACAGCCCGGGGAAGCATTTT. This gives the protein CASSRDSPGKHF.

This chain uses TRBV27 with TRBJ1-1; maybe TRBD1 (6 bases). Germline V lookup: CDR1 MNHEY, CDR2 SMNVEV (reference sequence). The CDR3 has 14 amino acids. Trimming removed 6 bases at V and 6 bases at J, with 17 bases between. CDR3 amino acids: CASRPQGTRPEAFF. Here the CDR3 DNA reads TGTGCCAGCAGACCGCAGGGGACGAGACCTGAAGCTTTCTTT.

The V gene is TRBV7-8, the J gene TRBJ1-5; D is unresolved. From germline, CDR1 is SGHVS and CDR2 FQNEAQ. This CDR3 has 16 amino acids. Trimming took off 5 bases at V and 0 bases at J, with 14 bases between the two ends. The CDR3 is CASSPLVGNSNQPQHF. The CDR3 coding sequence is TGTGCCAGCAGCCCATTAGTCGGGAATAGCAATCAGCCCCAGCATTTT. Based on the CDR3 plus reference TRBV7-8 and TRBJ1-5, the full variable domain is GAGVSQSPRYKVAKRGQDVALRCDPISGHVSLFWYQQALGQGPEFLTYFQNEAQLDKSGLPSDRFFAERPEGSVSTLKIQRTQQEDSAVYLCASSPLVGNSNQPQHFGDGTRLSIL.

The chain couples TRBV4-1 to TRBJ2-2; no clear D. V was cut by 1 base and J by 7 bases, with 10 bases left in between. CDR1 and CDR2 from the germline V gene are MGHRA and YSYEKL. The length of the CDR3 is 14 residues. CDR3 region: CASSQGLRSGELFF. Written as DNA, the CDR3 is TGCGCCAGCAGCCAAGGTCTTAGAAGCGGGGAGCTGTTTTTT.

CDR3 residues: CASISDPGTSGRSEQFF. The CDR3, as DNA: TGCGCCAGCATTTCTGATCCGGGGACTAGCGGGAGAAGTGAGCAGTTCTTC. The chain is built from TRBV4-1 and TRBJ2-1, with 14 bases lining up with TRBD2. This CDR3 comprises 17 residues. After removal of 7 bases from V and 9 bases from J, the junction contained 14 bases not matched to a gene. Germline-derived CDR1 and CDR2 are MGHRA and YSYEKL.

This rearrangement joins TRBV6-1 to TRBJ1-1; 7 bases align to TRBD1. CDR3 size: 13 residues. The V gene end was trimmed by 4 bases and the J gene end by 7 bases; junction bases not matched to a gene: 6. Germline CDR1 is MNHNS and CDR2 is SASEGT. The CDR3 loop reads CASSGTDRVEAFF. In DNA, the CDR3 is TGTGCCAGCAGTGGGACTGACAGGGTTGAAGCTTTCTTT.

The CDR3 spells CAWSPSYRGHTEAFF. The CDR3 bases are TGTGCCTGGAGTCCAAGTTACAGGGGTCATACTGAAGCTTTCTTT. The chain joins TRBV30 to TRBJ1-1; 7 positions agree with TRBD1. The V gene end was trimmed by 2 bases and the J gene end by 5 bases; junction bases not matched to a gene: 11. CDR1 is GTSNPN, CDR2 SVGIG, per germline (reference sequence). CDR3 length: 15 residues.

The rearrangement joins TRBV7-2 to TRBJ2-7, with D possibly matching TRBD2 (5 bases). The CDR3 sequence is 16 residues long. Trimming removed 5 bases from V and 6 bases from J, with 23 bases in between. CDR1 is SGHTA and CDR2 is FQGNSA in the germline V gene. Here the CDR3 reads CASSAMAGGIPAEQYF. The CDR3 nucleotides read TGTGCCAGCAGCGCCATGGCGGGTGGCATCCCGGCCGAGCAGTACTTC.

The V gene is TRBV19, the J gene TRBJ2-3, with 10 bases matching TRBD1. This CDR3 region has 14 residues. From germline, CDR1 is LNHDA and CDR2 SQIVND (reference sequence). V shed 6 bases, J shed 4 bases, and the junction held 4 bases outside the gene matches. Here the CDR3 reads CASRRQGAADTQYF. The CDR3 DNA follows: TGTGCCAGTAGAAGACAGGGGGCCGCAGATACGCAGTATTTT.